This TCR beta chain was sequenced during a study of cytomegalovirus exposure and HLA in healthy donors. Overall study context: A subsequent analysis stated that the 120 or so validation repertoires were run on the same platform as the approximately 700 first-cohort repertoires. Regarding the study as a whole: Associated with cytomegalovirus, according to the listing, were 150 to 200 TCR beta chains.

The donors formed part of the roughly 120-subject validation cohort, distinct from the roughly 700-subject first cohort. Libraries were prepared by immunoSEQ multiplex PCR; TCRdb keeps only in-frame clonotypes and omits some of them. This sample has hundreds of thousands of clones, with around four fifths found just once. Points on this clone: What it binds is not known.

There are 15 residues in the CDR3. Germline-derived CDR1 and CDR2 are MNHEY and SMNVEV (reference sequence). V shed 2 bases, J shed 7 bases, and the junction held 5 bases outside the gene matches. The material sequenced was PBMCs. This receptor was taken from a woman aged 25 to 45 in good health and CMV-seropositive. V is TRBV27 and J is TRBJ1-4; 9 bases map to TRBD1. DNA of the CDR3: TGTGCCAGCAGTTTAAGATGGACAGGGGCTGAAAAACTGTTTTTT. It specifies CASSLRWTGAEKLFF.